Only a few counts were recorded for the clone carrying this T cell receptor beta chain. Its target is unknown. Measured with immunoSEQ multiplex PCR; TCRdb has only the in-frame clones, and not every one. The top ten hold 6% to 9% of the sample, which has around 120,000 clones, 80% to 95% seen once. The data derive from a study of T cell responses to AZD1222 COVID-19 vaccine. Study conclusions and caveats: Variant regions that are unmutated are reportedly the target of nearly half of spike-specific TCRs. Possibly, clonal diversity was underestimated; donors were largely white British and included more females.

The germline V and J ends were trimmed by 0 bases and 1 base, with 4 bases remaining between them. Germline V lookup: CDR1 LGHDT, CDR2 YNNKEL (reference sequence). The CDR3 totals 13 residues. The sample here was peripheral blood, taken 28 days after the second AZD1222 dose. The receptor was derived from an adult who received the AZD1222 COVID-19 vaccine. The chain uses TRBV3-1 (or the pseudogene TRBV3-2) and TRBJ2-7; no clear D. CDR3 sequence reads: CASSQEASYEQYF. DNA of the CDR3: TGTGCCAGCAGCCAAGAAGCATCCTACGAGCAGTACTTC.